The 27 T cell receptor beta chains below were found in one sample sequenced in a study of Ad26.COV2.S vaccination and SARS-CoV-2 variants. Assay: immunoSEQ multiplex PCR; the TCRdb copy retains only in-frame clones and omits some. The sample includes about 480,000 clones, around nine tenths of them seen just once. Treatment given: some 19 received Ad26.COV2.S at low or high dose, single or two shots; a few received placebo; per-sample allocation not given. Specimen acquisition occurred on day 63 following the initial vaccine or placebo injection. Here the sequenced sample was peripheral blood, taken in a trial of Ad26.COV2.S vaccine versus placebo. Receptor source: a person aged 18 to 65 who received the Ad26.COV2.S COVID-19 vaccine or a placebo.

J is TRBJ2-7 and V is TRBV9; D tentatively fits TRBD1 or TRBD2 (5 bases each). V lost 4 bases to trimming and J lost 1 base, with 15 bases between them. Germline V CDR1 and CDR2: SGDLS, YYNGEE. The CDR3 covers 15 residues. Written as DNA, the CDR3 is TGTGCCAGCAGCCCAGCGGTTGACAGTTCCTACGAGCAGTACTTC. This translates into CASSPAVDSSYEQYF. The full variable domain, completed using reference TRBV9 and TRBJ2-7, is DSGVTQTPKHLITATGQRVTLRCSPRSGDLSVYWYQQSLDQGLQFLIQYYNGEERAKGNILERFSAQQFPDLHSELNLSSLELGDSALYFCASSPAVDSSYEQYFGPGTRLTVT.

The CDR3 spells CAWSVPPIRGRTEAFF. The CDR3 coding sequence is TGTGCCTGGAGTGTACCCCCGATTAGGGGTCGAACTGAAGCTTTCTTT. The chain carries TRBV30 and TRBJ1-1; tentative D call: TRBD1 (5 bases). The CDR3 totals 16 residues. Germline loops: CDR1 GTSNPN, CDR2 SVGIG (reference sequence). The V end lost 0 bases, the J end lost 5 bases, and 19 bases lay between the germline ends.

The table lists this clone with a few counts. The rearrangement joins TRBV5-4 to TRBJ1-1, with no clear D. Per the germline V gene, CDR1 is SGHNT and CDR2 is YYREEE (reference sequence). V lost 1 base to trimming and J lost 1 base, with 2 bases between them. The CDR3 sequence is 12 residues long. CDR3 loop: CASSLQNTEAFF. DNA for the CDR3: TGTGCCAGCAGCTTGCAGAACACTGAAGCTTTCTTT.

The rearrangement joins TRBV9 to TRBJ2-3; D possibly corresponds to TRBD2 (6 bases). The length of the CDR3 is 18 residues. V was cut by 3 bases and J by 3 bases, with 23 bases left in between. Germline-derived CDR1 and CDR2 are SGDLS and YYNGEE. CDR3 protein: CASSATGRTTSGTDTQYF. CDR3 coding DNA: TGTGCCAGCAGCGCGACGGGACGGACTACCAGCGGGACAGATACGCAGTATTTT.

This chain uses TRBV7-6 with TRBJ2-5; TRBD2 matches 9 bases. This CDR3 is 17 amino acids long. The V and J ends lost 4 bases and 0 bases, in that order; junction bases with no gene match: 9. Germline lookup yields CDR1 SGHVS and CDR2 FNYEAQ. CDR3 DNA sequence: TGTGCCAGCAGCTCGCTCGGAAGCGGGAGGTACCAAGAGACCCAGTACTTC. This gives the protein CASSSLGSGRYQETQYF. Full variable domain (outside the CDR3, taken from reference TRBV7-6 and TRBJ2-5): GAGVSQSPRYKVTKRGQDVALRCDPISGHVSLYWYRQALGQGPEFLTYFNYEAQQDKSGLPNDRFSAERPEGSISTLTIQRTEQRDSAMYRCASSSLGSGRYQETQYFGPGTRLLVL.

V gene TRBV28 combines with J gene TRBJ1-1; no firm D call. Germline CDR1 and CDR2: MDHEN and SYDVKM. V was trimmed by 6 bases and J by 7 bases, leaving 12 bases between them. This CDR3 is built from 12 residues. The CDR3 DNA sequence: TGTGCCAGCAGACCGACGGTATTTGAAGCTTTCTTT. This gives the protein CASRPTVFEAFF. Filled out from reference TRBV28 and TRBJ1-1, the complete variable domain reads DVKVTQSSRYLVKRTGEKVFLECVQDMDHENMFWYRQDPGLGLRLIYFSYDVKMKEKGDIPEGYSVSREKKERFSLILESASTNQTSMYLCASRPTVFEAFFGQGTRLTVV.

This chain's CDR3 is CASSHAKSLVPNTGELFF. For the CDR3, the DNA is TGCGCCAGCAGCCATGCTAAGTCCCTTGTCCCGAACACCGGGGAGCTGTTTTTT. The J gene is TRBJ2-2, the V gene TRBV5-1; D unresolved. The length of the CDR3 is 18 residues. Germline V gives CDR1 SGHRS, CDR2 YFSETQ. V gave up 4 bases and J gave up 0 bases, with 19 bases separating them.

The genes are TRBV5-1 and TRBJ2-7; D is ambiguous. This CDR3 spans 14 amino acids. Looked up from germline, CDR1 is SGHRS and CDR2 is YFSETQ. Trimming removed 3 bases from V and 3 bases from J, with 13 bases in between. CDR3 nucleotide sequence: TGCGCCAGCAGCTGGGCCGGAGAAAGCTACGAGCAGTACTTC. As protein: CASSWAGESYEQYF.

The chain has TRBV15 and TRBJ2-6; a weak D match, TRBD2 (6 bases). V lost 4 bases and J 1 base, leaving 14 bases between the germline ends. The CDR3 length is 17 residues. Germline lookup yields CDR1 LNHNV and CDR2 YYDKDF (reference sequence). The CDR3 spells CATSTRTRGSGANVLTF. In DNA, the CDR3 is TGTGCCACCAGCACTAGAACCCGGGGGTCTGGGGCCAACGTCCTGACTTTC.

The chain joins TRBV2 to TRBJ1-4, with D maybe TRBD1 (5 bases). Germline lookup yields CDR1 SNHLY and CDR2 FYNNEI. The CDR3 has 16 amino acids. Trimming took off 3 bases at V and 3 bases at J, with 14 bases between the two ends. The CDR3 nucleotides are TGTGCCAGCAGTGAGTCGGGGCGGAGAGCTAATGAAAAACTGTTTTTT. It specifies CASSESGRRANEKLFF.

The chain joins TRBV19 to TRBJ2-3, with 8 bases fitting TRBD2. The trim removed 7 bases at V and 4 bases at J, leaving 10 bases unmatched. Per the germline V gene, CDR1 is LNHDA and CDR2 is SQIVND (reference sequence). The CDR3 loop spans 15 amino acids. CDR3 residues: CASNGRREAADTQYF. In DNA, the CDR3 is TGTGCCAGTAATGGCCGGCGGGAGGCGGCAGATACGCAGTATTTT.

The chain combines TRBV4-2 with TRBJ2-7; D is undetermined. This CDR3 has 15 amino acids. CDR1 and CDR2 (germline): LGHNA, YNFKEQ. V shed 4 bases and J shed 3 bases, with 16 bases lying between them. CDR3 protein: CASSPLSEHRYEQYF. In nucleotides, the CDR3 is TGTGCCAGCAGCCCACTCTCTGAGCACCGCTACGAGCAGTACTTC.

The chain has TRBV6-1 and TRBJ2-2, with D unresolved. Germline values: CDR1 MNHNS, CDR2 SASEGT. The CDR3 loop spans 13 amino acids. Trimming took 0 bases from V and 9 from J, leaving 8 bases between them. The CDR3 coding sequence is TGTGCCAGCAGTGAAGCTCCTTCAAGGGAGCTGTTTTTT. This sequence encodes CASSEAPSRELFF.

V is TRBV6-5 and J is TRBJ1-1; D not certain. The CDR3 is 14 amino acids. The V gene lost 2 bases and the J gene lost 1 base, with 8 bases spanning the gap. The V gene's germline CDR1 is MNHEY and CDR2 SVGAGI. The CDR3, as DNA: TGTGCCAGCAGTTACGGGGTGGCGAACACTGAAGCTTTCTTT. This translates into CASSYGVANTEAFF.

The CDR3 coding sequence is TGTGCCTGGAGTGTCACGGAGACCCAGTACTTC. This gives the protein CAWSVTETQYF. The rearrangement links TRBV30 to TRBJ2-5; no clear D gene. The CDR3 covers 11 residues. Trimming cost V 0 bases and J 5 bases, with 4 bases left between them. From germline, CDR1 is GTSNPN and CDR2 SVGIG (reference sequence).

The chain links TRBV19 to TRBJ2-1; the match to TRBD1 covers 8 bases. Losses at the gene ends were 6 bases for V and 4 bases for J; bases not matched to a gene: 2. Germline V gene lookup returns CDR1 LNHDA and CDR2 SQIVND (reference sequence). The CDR3 runs 13 residues. The CDR3 DNA follows: TGTGCCAGTAGGTGGGACAGGTACAATGAGCAGTTCTTC. Translated, it gives CASRWDRYNEQFF. Full variable domain (rest looked up from reference TRBV19 and TRBJ2-1): DGGITQSPKYLFRKEGQNVTLSCEQNLNHDAMYWYRQDPGQGLRLIYYSQIVNDFQKGDIAEGYSVSREKKESFPLTVTSAQKNPTAFYLCASRWDRYNEQFFGPGTRLTVL.

CDR3 protein: CASSLRAASTYGYTF. CDR3 nucleotide sequence: TGTGCCAGCAGTTTGCGGGCAGCCTCAACCTATGGCTACACCTTC. The chain uses TRBV27 and TRBJ1-2; D unclear. This CDR3 region has 15 residues. Germline V CDR1 and CDR2: MNHEY, SMNVEV (reference sequence). Trimming stripped 3 bases from V and 4 bases from J, with 15 bases between.

This clone was observed a single time. The genes are TRBV9 and TRBJ1-6; 8 bases match TRBD1. The length of the CDR3 is 17 residues. V shed 3 bases and J 4 bases; nucleotides not matched to a gene: 9. CDR1 is SGDLS, CDR2 YYNGEE, per germline. In nucleotides, the CDR3 is TGTGCCAGCAGCGCTCATCAGGGGGCGAGTTATAATTCACCCCTCCACTTT. Protein: CASSAHQGASYNSPLHF.

This sequence joins TRBV30 and TRBJ2-2; D call uncertain. V shed 1 base and J shed 6 bases, with 9 bases lying between them. There are 13 residues in the CDR3. The germline gives CDR1 GTSNPN, CDR2 SVGIG (reference sequence). The CDR3 loop reads CAWSARLAGELFF. In nucleotides, the CDR3 is TGTGCCTGGAGTGCCCGGCTAGCCGGGGAGCTGTTTTTT.

In DNA form, the CDR3 reads TGTGCCAGTTCACCCAGGATGAACACTGAAGCTTTCTTT. Translation: CASSPRMNTEAFF. The chain uses TRBV19 and TRBJ1-1; no clear D. Trimming shortened V by 8 bases and J by 0 bases, and 10 bases separated the two germline ends. The CDR3 has 13 amino acids. CDR1 is LNHDA and CDR2 is SQIVND in the germline V gene (reference sequence).

The V call is TRBV25-1, the J call TRBJ2-7, with 11 bases lining up with TRBD2. CDR3 size: 17 residues. V gave up 4 bases and J gave up 5 bases; unmatched junction bases: 13. CDR1 MGHDK and CDR2 SYGVNS come from the germline V gene. In DNA, the CDR3 is TGTGCCAGCAGTGGACCTCTTACTAGCGGGAGAACCCACGAGCAGTACTTC. It specifies CASSGPLTSGRTHEQYF.

The chain links TRBV7-3 to TRBJ2-5, with 8 bases matching TRBD2. Germline loops: CDR1 SGHTA, CDR2 FQGTGA. The CDR3 is 13 residues long. Trimming took 8 bases from V and 4 from J; bases not matched to a gene: 6. The CDR3 nucleotides read TGTGCCAGCGGAAGGACTAGCCGAGAGACCCAGTACTTC. This translates into CASGRTSRETQYF.

V and J are TRBV6-2 or TRBV6-3 and TRBJ1-5, with a possible D match to TRBD1 (5 bases). The germline V and J ends were trimmed by 6 bases and 2 bases, with 20 bases remaining between them. Germline lookup yields CDR1 MNHEY and CDR2 SVGEGT. CDR3 size: 17 residues. CDR3 sequence (DNA): TGTGCCAGCAGCCCTGGGTGGGGGTTGGTGGGCAATCAGCCCCAGCATTTT. It codes for CASSPGWGLVGNQPQHF.

This clone turned up a few times. The V and J genes are TRBV4-2 and TRBJ2-7, with 12 bases lining up with TRBD2. CDR3 length: 17 residues. Trimming removed 4 bases from V and 3 bases from J; junction bases left unmatched: 10. Germline CDR1 LGHNA, CDR2 YNFKEQ. In DNA, the CDR3 is TGTGCCAGCAGCCCCCGGACTAGCGGGACACACGGCTACGAGCAGTACTTC. This translates into CASSPRTSGTHGYEQYF.

The J gene is TRBJ1-1, the V gene TRBV27; TRBD1 is a possible D gene (6 bases). Germline loops: CDR1 MNHEY, CDR2 SMNVEV (reference sequence). V was clipped by 6 bases and J by 1 base, with 12 bases between them. This CDR3 contains 14 residues. This CDR3 is CASSQQGANTEAFF. The CDR3 DNA is TGTGCCAGCAGCCAACAGGGCGCGAACACTGAAGCTTTCTTT.

This clone appeared a single time. The rearrangement uses TRBV28 and TRBJ1-5; D is uncertain. CDR1 is MDHEN, CDR2 SYDVKM, per germline. This CDR3 has 18 residues. V dropped 2 bases and J dropped 0 bases, with 17 bases sitting between them. CDR3 region: CASSLRLYRNHSNQPQHF. The DNA for the CDR3 is TGTGCCAGCAGTTTAAGACTGTACAGAAATCATAGCAATCAGCCCCAGCATTTT. Full variable domain (missing parts from reference TRBV28 and TRBJ1-5): DVKVTQSSRYLVKRTGEKVFLECVQDMDHENMFWYRQDPGLGLRLIYFSYDVKMKEKGDIPEGYSVSREKKERFSLILESASTNQTSMYLCASSLRLYRNHSNQPQHFGDGTRLSIL.

The CDR3, as DNA: TGTGCCAGCAGTTACTCACGGCGGGACAATGAGCAGTTCTTC. The encoded protein is CASSYSRRDNEQFF. The chain links TRBV6-2 or TRBV6-3 to TRBJ2-1, with a possible D match to TRBD2 (5 bases). V shed 0 bases and J shed 5 bases, with 8 bases lying between them. Germline CDR1 MNHEY, CDR2 SVGEGT. CDR3 length equals 14 residues.